In this sample, the clone carrying this T cell receptor (beta chain) turned up once. Its antigen is unknown. This record belongs to a study of T cell responses to AZD1222 COVID-19 vaccine. Study observations and caveats: Most donors were white British, females outnumbered males, and clonal diversity was possibly underestimated. Nearly half of the spike-specific TCRs reportedly recognize variant regions that carry no mutations. Only 6 or 7 individuals given AZD1222 were seropositive at baseline. Sampling that yielded the repertoires occurred only after the peak T cell response.

Germline values: CDR1 SGHAT, CDR2 FQDESV (reference sequence). The CDR3 has 14 residues. Between the trimmed V and J ends, which lost 4 bases and 0 bases, there was a span of 7 bases. Only in-frame clones appear in the TCRdb table, and some are missing; sequencing was by immunoSEQ multiplex PCR. There are approximately 190,000 clones in the sample; approximately 91% occur only once, and 0.99% lies in the top ten. This material consisted of peripheral blood, taken on day 0 of AZD1222 vaccination. The origin of this receptor is an adult in good health. The J gene is TRBJ2-1, the V gene TRBV11-1; no firm D call. The chain's CDR3 is CASSSPGSYNEQFF. DNA for the CDR3: TGTGCCAGCAGCTCCCCCGGCTCCTACAATGAGCAGTTCTTC.